A single sample gave rise to the 13 T cell receptor beta chains below, sequenced in a study of blood T cell repertoires in COVID-19. Using immunoSEQ multiplex PCR, the repertoire was profiled, and TCRdb retains in-frame clones only, with some absent. The sample holds 140,000 or so clones; about four fifths are singletons and the top ten take more than 8.5%. Sample: PBMCs or T cells enriched from blood (not recorded which). The receptors stem from a man in his fifties or sixties who had recovered from COVID-19.

The V and J genes are TRBV7-2 and TRBJ1-5, with a possible D match to TRBD1 (6 bases). The ends were cut back, 5 bases at V and 1 base at J, with 12 bases in the middle. Germline values: CDR1 SGHTA, CDR2 FQGNSA. This CDR3 is built from 15 residues. The CDR3 DNA sequence: TGTGCCAGCAGCGAGGACAGCCAAAGCAATCAGCCCCAGCATTTT. Translation gives CASSEDSQSNQPQHF.

This clone has just a few counts. This chain links TRBV18 with TRBJ2-7, with a possible D match to TRBD1 (5 bases). The CDR3 consists of 13 residues. CDR1 is KGHSH and CDR2 is LQKENI in the germline V gene. The V and J ends lost 5 bases and 0 bases respectively, with 8 bases between them. The CDR3 is CASSRTRSYEQYF. In DNA form, the CDR3 reads TGTGCCAGCTCAAGGACACGCTCCTACGAGCAGTACTTC.

V gene TRBV7-9 combines with J gene TRBJ2-3, with 12 nucleotides matching TRBD1. The germline CDR1 and CDR2 sequences are SEHNR and FQNEAQ (reference sequence). V shed 6 bases, J shed 6 bases, and the junction held 10 bases outside the gene matches. The CDR3 consists of 16 residues. CDR3 in DNA: TGTGCCAGCAGACGTCCGGGACAGGGGGCGCAGGATACGCAGTATTTT. Translated: CASRRPGQGAQDTQYF.

This chain uses TRBV7-2 with TRBJ2-7, with 7 bases matching TRBD2. V gave up 5 bases and J gave up 3 bases; unmatched junction bases: 1. CDR3 length: 12 residues. Germline V lookup: CDR1 SGHTA, CDR2 FQGNSA. The CDR3 protein is CASSGGGYEQYF. For the CDR3, the DNA is TGTGCCAGCAGCGGGGGGGGCTACGAGCAGTACTTC.

This rearrangement joins TRBV4-3 to TRBJ2-2, with a tentative D call TRBD1 (6 bases). The CDR3 covers 17 residues. Germline V gene lookup returns CDR1 LGHNA and CDR2 YSLEER. V was pared by 1 base and J by 6 bases, with 18 bases between. DNA of the CDR3: TGCGCCAGCAGCCAAGGGGGGCAGGGCCGAGGGGCCGGGGAGCTGTTTTTT. Translation: CASSQGGQGRGAGELFF.

The count of this clone is one. CDR3 sequence: CASSPWPGDTQYF. CDR3 bases: TGTGCCAGCAGCCCCTGGCCCGGGGATACGCAGTATTTT. The rearrangement uses TRBV7-3 and TRBJ2-3; D gene unclear. The CDR3 extends over 13 amino acids. V was pared by 5 bases and J by 6 bases, with 12 bases between. Germline V gives CDR1 SGHTA, CDR2 FQGTGA.

This rearrangement joins TRBV13 to TRBJ2-1, with TRBD1 matching 7 bases. Losses at the gene ends were 5 bases for V and 4 bases for J; bases not matched to a gene: 2. This CDR3 region has 13 residues. Germline loops: CDR1 PRHDT, CDR2 FYEKMQ (reference sequence). DNA for the CDR3: TGTGCCAGCAGCCGGGACAGTTACAATGAGCAGTTCTTC. It codes for CASSRDSYNEQFF.

This clone was observed once. The V call is TRBV10-3, the J call TRBJ1-6, with a weak D call TRBD1 (6 bases). Trimming stripped 7 bases from V and 6 bases from J, with 10 bases between. From germline, CDR1 is ENHRY and CDR2 SYGVKD. This CDR3 has 13 amino acids. CDR3 amino acids: CAIKDSLNSPLHF. CDR3 DNA sequence: TGTGCCATCAAGGACAGCCTTAATTCACCCCTCCACTTT.

The J gene is TRBJ2-3, the V gene TRBV4-3, with D maybe TRBD1 (6 bases). CDR1 and CDR2 from the germline V gene are LGHNA and YSLEER. Trimming left V 4 bases short and J 4 bases short, with 15 bases between. This CDR3 has 15 residues. In DNA, the CDR3 is TGCGCCAGCAGCCTCCAGGGGCAGCCCGCAGATACGCAGTATTTT. The encoded protein is CASSLQGQPADTQYF.

The chain links TRBV28 to TRBJ1-1, with 7 positions matching TRBD1. Trimming took 3 bases from V and 3 from J; bases not matched to a gene: 13. The CDR3 spans 17 residues. CDR1 is MDHEN and CDR2 is SYDVKM in the germline V gene. CDR3 loop: CASSFNLDRMLDTEAFF. For the CDR3, the DNA is TGTGCCAGCAGTTTTAATTTGGACAGGATGTTGGACACTGAAGCTTTCTTT.

This clone came up a few times. The chain links TRBV28 to TRBJ1-5; 8 nucleotides agree with TRBD1. The germline V gene encodes CDR1 MDHEN and CDR2 SYDVKM. Unmatched junction bases numbered 11, after V lost 7 bases and J lost 6 bases. The CDR3 is 15 amino acids. The CDR3 DNA reads TGTGCCAGCACCTCACGACAGGGGCGAGGTCAGCCCCAGCATTTT. Amino acids: CASTSRQGRGQPQHF. Combining the CDR3 with reference TRBV28 and TRBJ1-5 gives the whole variable domain DVKVTQSSRYLVKRTGEKVFLECVQDMDHENMFWYRQDPGLGLRLIYFSYDVKMKEKGDIPEGYSVSREKKERFSLILESASTNQTSMYLCASTSRQGRGQPQHFGDGTRLSIL.

The CDR3 DNA is TGTGCCAGCAGCCAAGACCCTAGCGGGGGGGCGAACACCGGGGAGCTGTTTTTT. It translates to CASSQDPSGGANTGELFF. The chain couples TRBV4-2 to TRBJ2-2, with TRBD2 matching 12 bases. The CDR3 consists of 18 residues. Unmatched junction bases numbered 2, after V lost 0 bases and J lost 0 bases. The germline V gene encodes CDR1 LGHNA and CDR2 YNFKEQ.

This sequence joins TRBV27 and TRBJ1-4; 9 bases are a match to TRBD1. The CDR3 contains 13 residues. Germline V lookup: CDR1 MNHEY, CDR2 SMNVEV (reference sequence). V lost 4 bases and J lost 9; bases outside the gene matches: 3. CDR3 region: CASSSGTGKKLFF. The CDR3 bases are TGTGCCAGCAGTTCAGGGACAGGGAAAAAACTGTTTTTT. Full variable domain (outside the CDR3, taken from reference TRBV27 and TRBJ1-4): EAQVTQNPRYLITVTGKKLTVTCSQNMNHEYMSWYRQDPGLGLRQIYYSMNVEVTDKGDVPEGYKVSRKEKRNFPLILESPSPNQTSLYFCASSSGTGKKLFFGSGTQLSVL.